The rows below give T cell receptor beta chains drawn from one sample of a study of sequential checkpoint blockade in melanoma. Assay used: immunoSEQ multiplex PCR; TCRdb lists only in-frame clones, some missing. This table has 2,000 or so clones, roughly a fifth appearing once. Sequenced material: tumor tissue (inferred from file names), taken from a patient given nivolumab and ipilimumab in sequence. The origin of the receptors is a human donor with melanoma. The CDR3 runs from the conserved cysteine through the conserved F or W. D genes are given only for firm matches. Size is stated for part of the rows, as once, few or many counts, or as a class when the clone is expanded.

d_gene: -
j_gene: TRBJ2-3
v_gene: TRBV6-8
abundance: few
CDR3aa: CASSVAARRGTDTQYF
CDR3nt: TGTGCCAGCAGTGTAGCCGCCAGGCGAGGCACAGATACGCAGTATTTT

d_gene: -
j_gene: TRBJ2-1
v_gene: TRBV11-3
abundance: medium-sized
CDR3aa: CASSSGSQVINEQFF
CDR3nt: TGTGCCAGCAGCTCCGGGAGCCAGGTCATCAATGAGCAGTTCTTC

d_gene: TRBD1
j_gene: TRBJ2-7
v_gene: TRBV4-1
abundance: medium-sized
CDR3aa: CASSQGQGSGYEQYF
CDR3nt: TGCGCCAGCAGCCAGGGACAGGGTTCTGGCTACGAGCAGTACTTC

d_gene: -
j_gene: TRBJ1-1
v_gene: TRBV6-8
abundance: few
CDR3aa: CASRPYDRPTEAFF
CDR3nt: TGTGCCAGCAGACCATATGACAGGCCCACTGAAGCTTTCTTT

d_gene: -
j_gene: TRBJ1-1
v_gene: TRBV6-8
abundance: medium-sized
CDR3aa: CASRGVMNTEAFF
CDR3nt: TGTGCCAGCAGGGGAGTTATGAACACTGAAGCTTTCTTT

d_gene: TRBD1
j_gene: TRBJ2-1
v_gene: TRBV5-1
abundance: -
CDR3aa: CASSLPRTGGSYNEQFF
CDR3nt: TGCGCCAGCAGCTTGCCCCGGACAGGGGGCTCCTACAATGAGCAGTTCTTC

d_gene: TRBD1
j_gene: TRBJ2-7
v_gene: TRBV9
abundance: -
CDR3aa: CASSVATGGDDEQYF
CDR3nt: TGTGCCAGCAGCGTAGCGACAGGGGGGGACGACGAGCAGTACTTC

d_gene: TRBD2
j_gene: TRBJ2-5
v_gene: TRBV11-3
abundance: medium-sized
CDR3aa: CASSAGTSGGETQYF
CDR3nt: TGTGCCAGCAGCGCCGGGACTAGCGGGGGAGAGACCCAGTACTTC

d_gene: -
j_gene: TRBJ1-4
v_gene: TRBV19
abundance: few
CDR3aa: CASSIPSRGGKLFF
CDR3nt: TGTGCCAGTAGTATCCCCAGCAGGGGAGGAAAACTGTTTTTT

d_gene: -
j_gene: TRBJ2-3
v_gene: TRBV6-8
abundance: -
CDR3aa: CASFTDGTDTQYF
CDR3nt: TGTGCCAGCTTTACTGACGGCACAGATACGCAGTATTTT

d_gene: -
j_gene: TRBJ2-3
v_gene: TRBV28
abundance: few
CDR3aa: CASSSPPLMKNTDTQYF
CDR3nt: TGTGCCAGCAGTTCCCCCCCGCTAATGAAAAACACAGATACGCAGTATTTT

d_gene: TRBD1
j_gene: TRBJ2-1
v_gene: TRBV9
abundance: -
CDR3aa: CASSVGLGTGNNEQFF
CDR3nt: TGTGCCAGCAGCGTAGGGCTCGGGACAGGGAACAATGAGCAGTTCTTC

d_gene: -
j_gene: TRBJ1-5
v_gene: TRBV11-3
abundance: medium-sized
CDR3aa: CASSLEFRVDSNQPQHF
CDR3nt: TGTGCCAGCAGCTTGGAATTCAGGGTTGATAGCAATCAGCCCCAGCATTTT

d_gene: TRBD2
j_gene: TRBJ2-1
v_gene: TRBV6-8
abundance: -
CDR3aa: CATRTSGGRDEQFF
CDR3nt: TGTGCCACTCGGACTAGCGGGGGGAGGGATGAGCAGTTCTTC

d_gene: -
j_gene: TRBJ1-1
v_gene: TRBV7-1
abundance: -
CDR3aa: CASSSIRNTEAFF
CDR3nt: TGTGCCAGCAGCTCCATCCGAAACACTGAAGCTTTCTTT

d_gene: TRBD1
j_gene: TRBJ1-6
v_gene: TRBV11-3
abundance: medium-sized
CDR3aa: CASSPTGGLGNSPLHF
CDR3nt: TGTGCCAGCAGCCCGACAGGGGGCTTGGGTAATTCACCCCTCCACTTT

d_gene: TRBD1
j_gene: TRBJ1-1
v_gene: TRBV9
abundance: medium-sized
CDR3aa: CASSFEGDRGRAFF
CDR3nt: TGTGCCAGCAGCTTCGAAGGGGACAGGGGGCGAGCTTTCTTT